This TCR beta chain was recorded in a study of cytomegalovirus exposure and HLA in healthy donors. Primers: 60 Vbeta forward and 13 Jbeta reverse. Some clones are missing from TCRdb's copy, which holds only in-frame ones; the method was immunoSEQ multiplex PCR. The sample consists of over 150,000 clones, approximately 75% of them appearing once. This clone showed up just once. Sequenced input: PBMCs. This sequence was found in a woman younger than 35 in good health and CMV-seronegative.

In DNA, the CDR3 is TGTGCCAGCCTCTTCCGGGGCACAGATACGCAGTATTTT. Encoded protein: CASLFRGTDTQYF. The chain links TRBV6-1 to TRBJ2-3, with D uncertain. The CDR3 runs to 13 residues. V lost 8 bases and J lost 1, with 10 bases in between. Germline V gene sequence: CDR1 MNHNS, CDR2 SASEGT.